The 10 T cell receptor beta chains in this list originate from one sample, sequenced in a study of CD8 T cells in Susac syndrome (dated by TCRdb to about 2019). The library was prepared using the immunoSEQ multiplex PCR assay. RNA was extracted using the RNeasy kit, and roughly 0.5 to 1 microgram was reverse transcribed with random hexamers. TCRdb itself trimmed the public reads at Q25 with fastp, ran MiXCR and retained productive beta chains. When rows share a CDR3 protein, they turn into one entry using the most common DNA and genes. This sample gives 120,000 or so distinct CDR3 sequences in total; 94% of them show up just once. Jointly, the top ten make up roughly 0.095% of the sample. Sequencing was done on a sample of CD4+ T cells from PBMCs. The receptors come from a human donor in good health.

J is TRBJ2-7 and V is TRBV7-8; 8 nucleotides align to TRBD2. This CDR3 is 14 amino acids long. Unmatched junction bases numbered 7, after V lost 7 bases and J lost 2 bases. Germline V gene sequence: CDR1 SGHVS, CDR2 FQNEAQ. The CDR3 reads CASNKPGGTYEQYF. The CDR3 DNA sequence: TGTGCCAGCAACAAACCGGGAGGGACCTACGAGCAGTACTTC.

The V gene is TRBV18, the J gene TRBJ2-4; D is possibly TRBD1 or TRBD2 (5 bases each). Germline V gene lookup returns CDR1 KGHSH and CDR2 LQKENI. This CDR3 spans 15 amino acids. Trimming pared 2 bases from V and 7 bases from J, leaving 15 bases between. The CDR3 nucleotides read TGTGCCAGCTCACCAAGGAGAACAGGCGGGAACATTCAGTACTTC. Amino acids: CASSPRRTGGNIQYF.

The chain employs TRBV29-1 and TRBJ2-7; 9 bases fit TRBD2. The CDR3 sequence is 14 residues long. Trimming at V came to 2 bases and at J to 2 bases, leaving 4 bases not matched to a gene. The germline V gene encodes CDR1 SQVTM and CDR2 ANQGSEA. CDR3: CSVERLAGPYEQYF. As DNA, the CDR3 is TGCAGCGTTGAACGCCTAGCGGGACCCTACGAGCAGTACTTC.

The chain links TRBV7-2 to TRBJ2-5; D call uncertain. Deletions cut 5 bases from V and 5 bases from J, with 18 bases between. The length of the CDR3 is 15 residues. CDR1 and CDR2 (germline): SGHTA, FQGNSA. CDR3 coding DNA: TGTGCCAGCAGCATCCAGAGGACGGTCCGGGAGACCCAGTACTTC. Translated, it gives CASSIQRTVRETQYF.

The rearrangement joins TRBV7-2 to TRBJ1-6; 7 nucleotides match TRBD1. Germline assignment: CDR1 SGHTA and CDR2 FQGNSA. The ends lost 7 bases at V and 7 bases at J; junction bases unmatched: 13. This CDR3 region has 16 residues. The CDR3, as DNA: TGTGCCAGCAAGCCCATGCAGGGGGTTTCGAATTCACCCCTCCACTTT. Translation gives CASKPMQGVSNSPLHF.

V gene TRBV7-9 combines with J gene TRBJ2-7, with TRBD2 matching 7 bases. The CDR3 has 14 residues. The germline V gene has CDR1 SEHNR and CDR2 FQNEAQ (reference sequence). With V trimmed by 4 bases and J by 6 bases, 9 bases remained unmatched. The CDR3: CASSSGGRETEQYF. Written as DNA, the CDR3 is TGTGCCAGCAGCTCGGGCGGGAGAGAAACCGAGCAGTACTTC. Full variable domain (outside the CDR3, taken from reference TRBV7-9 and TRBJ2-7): DTGVSQNPRHKITKRGQNVTFRCDPISEHNRLYWYRQTLGQGPEFLTYFQNEAQLEKSRLLSDRFSAERPKGSFSTLEIQRTEQGDSAMYLCASSSGGRETEQYFGPGTRLTVT.

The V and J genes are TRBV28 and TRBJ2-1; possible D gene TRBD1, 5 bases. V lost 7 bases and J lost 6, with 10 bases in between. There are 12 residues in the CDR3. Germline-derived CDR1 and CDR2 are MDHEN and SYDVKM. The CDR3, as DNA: TGTGCCAGCAAGTCCAGGGCCAATGAGCAGTTCTTC. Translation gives CASKSRANEQFF.

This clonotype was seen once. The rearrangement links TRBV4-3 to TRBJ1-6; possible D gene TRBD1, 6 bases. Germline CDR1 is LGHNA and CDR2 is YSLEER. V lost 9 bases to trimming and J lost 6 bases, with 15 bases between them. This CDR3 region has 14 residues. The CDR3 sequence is CASSLQGINSPLHF. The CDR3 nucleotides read TGCGCCAGTTCACTACAGGGAATTAATTCACCCCTCCACTTT.

The CDR3 bases are TGTGCCAGCAGTTTACGAGTAGCGGGAGCCAAAAACATTCAGTACTTC. Translating gives CASSLRVAGAKNIQYF. The chain combines TRBV12-3 or TRBV12-4 with TRBJ2-4; 7 bases align to TRBD2. The V segment lost 2 bases and the J segment 0 bases; nucleotides outside the gene matches: 4. The CDR3 contains 16 residues.

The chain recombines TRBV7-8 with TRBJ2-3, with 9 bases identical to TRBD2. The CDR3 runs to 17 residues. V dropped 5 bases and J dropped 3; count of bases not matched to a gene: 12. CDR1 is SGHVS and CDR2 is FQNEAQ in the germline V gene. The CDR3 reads CASSLEGSGRGTDTQYF. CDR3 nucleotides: TGTGCCAGCAGCCTTGAGGGTAGCGGGAGAGGGACAGATACGCAGTATTTT.